The entry that follows covers one T cell receptor beta chain sequence. Repertoires were generated with immunoSEQ multiplex PCR, while TCRdb's copy carries only in-frame clones and drops some. The sample gives roughly 230,000 clones, about 83% of which show up once; less than 8% is in the top ten. The CDR3 loop spans 18 amino acids. Germline-derived CDR1 and CDR2 are LGHNA and YSLEER. Trimming removed 0 bases from V and 3 bases from J, with 21 bases in between. This entry comes from a study of blood T cell repertoires in COVID-19. Sequencing was carried out using peripheral blood. The source is a woman aged 50 to 60 with acute or convalescent COVID-19. The V gene is TRBV4-3, the J gene TRBJ2-7; D might be TRBD2 (6 bases). This CDR3 reads CASSQDRMAGAGYYEQYF. CDR3 in DNA: TGCGCCAGCAGCCAAGATCGGATGGCAGGCGCGGGGTACTACGAGCAGTACTTC.